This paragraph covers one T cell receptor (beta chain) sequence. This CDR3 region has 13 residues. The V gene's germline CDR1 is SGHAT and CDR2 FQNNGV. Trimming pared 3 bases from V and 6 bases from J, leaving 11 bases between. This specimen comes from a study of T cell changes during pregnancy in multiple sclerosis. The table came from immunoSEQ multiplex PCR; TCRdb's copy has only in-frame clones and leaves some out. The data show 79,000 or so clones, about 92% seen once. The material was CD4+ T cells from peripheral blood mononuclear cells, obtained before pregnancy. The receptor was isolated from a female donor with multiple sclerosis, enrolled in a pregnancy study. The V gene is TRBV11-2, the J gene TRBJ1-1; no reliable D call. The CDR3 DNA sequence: TGTGCCAGCAGCTTTCTCCGTATCTCTGAAGCTTTCTTT. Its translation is CASSFLRISEAFF.